The T cell receptor (beta chain) described here comes from a study of beta chain features in type 1 diabetes. General study findings and limits: A moderate, significant TCRB CDR3 shortening appeared in type 1 diabetes across four CD4+ subsets.

Trimming took 0 bases from V and 0 from J; bases not matched to a gene: 9. This CDR3 spans 18 amino acids. CDR1 and CDR2 (germline): KGHSH, LQKENI. There are a few counts of this clone. Antigen unknown. Expressed TCRB transcripts got sequenced, as all isolated RNA was reverse transcribed. Produced via immunoSEQ multiplex PCR; TCRdb's table is partial and in-frame only. The sample lists about 340,000 clones, approximately 13% occurring once. Sequencing used naive CD4+ T cells from blood. V is TRBV18 and J is TRBJ2-3; 7 bases agree with TRBD1. The clonotype comes from a young woman with type 1 diabetes. CDR3 loop: CASSPPGQALSSTDTQYF. CDR3 nucleotide sequence: TGTGCCAGCTCACCACCCGGACAGGCCCTTTCTAGCACAGATACGCAGTATTTT.